The clone carrying this T cell receptor beta chain came up a few times. The antigen is undetermined. Orbital computed tomography and thyroid ultrasound, together with serum TRAb and thyroxine and clinical symptoms, were used for diagnoses. Between the trimmed V and J ends, which lost 2 bases and 3 bases, there was a span of 16 bases. The V gene's germline CDR1 is MNHNY and CDR2 SVGAGI (reference sequence). CDR3 length: 16 residues. The sample comes from a study of T cells in Graves' hyperthyroidism and ophthalmopathy. Study-level findings and limits: Ophthalmopathy got predicted by the model a median 6.5 months before its onset.

Amplified regions were TCR beta CDR3 sequences from RNA transcripts. Primed by the HTBI set, a first-round RT-PCR was run on the TCR CDR3. TCRdb analysed the multiplex PCR reads with MiXCR anew, one entry per CDR3 protein. This sample has hundreds of thousands of distinct CDR3 sequences, with roughly 22% found just once. This sequence originates from a man younger than 40 with Graves' ophthalmopathy. The sample taken for sequencing was blood. The gene calls are TRBV6-6 and TRBJ1-1; D is uncertain. CDR3 coding DNA: TGTGCCAGCAGTTACAGAGAGACGGGTAGGGACACTGAAGCTTTCTTT. Its protein product is CASSYRETGRDTEAFF.